This is a list of T cell receptor beta chains from one sample in a study of blood T cells in healthy people across ages. TCRdb itself ran the 5' RACE reads through MiXCR, one entry per CDR3 protein. Of roughly 1.9 million distinct CDR3 sequences in the sample, around 42% were seen once. Sequencing used blood. These receptor sequences come from a human donor in good health. The CDR3 runs from the conserved cysteine through the conserved F or W. The order of the fields is D gene, J gene, CDR3 length, clone size, V gene, CDR3 protein, CDR3 DNA. The D gene is left open where the match is weak. Some rows mark clone size as missing; the rest say once, few, many or name a class of expanded clone.

d_gene: NA
j_gene: TRBJ2-3
len: 17
abundance: NA
v_gene: TRBV12-3/TRBV12-4
CDR3aa: CASSPSRGAGLTDTQYF
CDR3nt: TGTGCCAGCAGTCCTTCGAGGGGGGCGGGGCTCACAGATACGCAGTATTTT

d_gene: NA
j_gene: TRBJ2-6
len: 17
abundance: NA
v_gene: TRBV11-3
CDR3aa: CASSLAGYPSGANVLTF
CDR3nt: TGTGCCAGCAGCTTAGCAGGGTACCCCTCTGGGGCCAACGTCCTGACTTTC

d_gene: TRBD1
j_gene: TRBJ1-1
len: 17
abundance: NA
v_gene: TRBV28
CDR3aa: CASSSDRGRGLNTEAFF
CDR3nt: TGTGCCAGCAGTTCTGACAGGGGTAGAGGACTGAACACTGAAGCTTTCTTT

d_gene: TRBD2
j_gene: TRBJ2-5
len: 14
abundance: NA
v_gene: TRBV29-1
CDR3aa: CSVRLAGHVGTQYF
CDR3nt: TGCAGCGTACGACTAGCGGGTCACGTGGGGACCCAGTACTTC

d_gene: NA
j_gene: TRBJ2-7
len: 16
abundance: few
v_gene: TRBV5-1
CDR3aa: CASSLGRGQAGNEQYF
CDR3nt: TGCGCCAGCAGCTTGGGGCGGGGGCAGGCAGGGAACGAGCAGTACTTC

d_gene: TRBD1
j_gene: TRBJ2-7
len: 16
abundance: NA
v_gene: TRBV11-1
CDR3aa: CASSLNPGQGRYEQYF
CDR3nt: TGTGCTAGCAGCTTAAATCCGGGACAGGGGCGATACGAGCAGTACTTC

d_gene: NA
j_gene: TRBJ2-7
len: 13
abundance: few
v_gene: TRBV29-1
CDR3aa: CSVGLRTPNEQYF
CDR3nt: TGCAGCGTAGGACTCCGAACGCCGAACGAGCAGTACTTC

d_gene: NA
j_gene: TRBJ1-2
len: 15
abundance: NA
v_gene: TRBV12-3/TRBV12-4
CDR3aa: CASSPSRPGAYDYTF
CDR3nt: TGTGCCAGCAGTCCTTCCCGGCCAGGGGCGTATGACTACACCTTC

d_gene: NA
j_gene: TRBJ2-7
len: 12
abundance: NA
v_gene: TRBV5-5
CDR3aa: CASSLWQDEQYF
CDR3nt: TGTGCCAGCAGCTTGTGGCAGGACGAGCAGTACTTC

d_gene: TRBD2
j_gene: TRBJ2-1
len: 15
abundance: NA
v_gene: TRBV7-2
CDR3aa: CASSFTSGGADEQFF
CDR3nt: TGTGCCAGCAGCTTCACTAGCGGGGGGGCAGATGAGCAGTTCTTC

d_gene: NA
j_gene: TRBJ1-6
len: 15
abundance: NA
v_gene: TRBV5-1
CDR3aa: CASSPRRRGGSPLHF
CDR3nt: TGCGCCAGCAGCCCCCGCAGGAGGGGTGGTTCACCCCTCCACTTT

d_gene: NA
j_gene: TRBJ1-3
len: 15
abundance: NA
v_gene: TRBV7-6
CDR3aa: CASSPPGPPGNTIYF
CDR3nt: TGTGCCAGCAGCCCCCCGGGCCCCCCGGGAAACACCATATATTTT

d_gene: NA
j_gene: TRBJ2-3
len: 11
abundance: few
v_gene: TRBV20-1
CDR3aa: CSARGTGNQYF
CDR3nt: TGCAGTGCTAGAGGAACCGGGAACCAGTATTTT

d_gene: NA
j_gene: TRBJ2-7
len: 16
abundance: NA
v_gene: TRBV4-2
CDR3aa: CASSQDATVALHEQYF
CDR3nt: TGTGCCAGCAGCCAAGATGCCACAGTCGCTTTGCACGAGCAGTACTTC

d_gene: NA
j_gene: TRBJ2-3
len: 16
abundance: NA
v_gene: TRBV4-2
CDR3aa: CASSRAGAGLTDTQYF
CDR3nt: TGTGCCAGCAGCCGGGCCGGGGCGGGACTCACAGATACGCAGTATTTT